This T cell receptor (beta chain) was obtained from a study of blood T cell repertoires in COVID-19. Study context: PBMCs, B-cell-depleted T cells, or T cells were the source of the cDNA or gDNA that made up the material.

Sequencing used immunoSEQ multiplex PCR; TCRdb keeps in-frame clones, though not all of them. The repertoire holds a few hundred thousand clones, with about 90% as singletons. The V end lost 6 bases, the J end lost 6 bases, and 17 bases lay between the germline ends. Germline assignment: CDR1 KGHDR and CDR2 SFDVKD. CDR3 length equals 14 residues. V and J are TRBV24-1 and TRBJ2-7; tentative D call: TRBD1 (6 bases). Sequencing used PBMCs or T cells enriched from blood (not recorded which). The TCR sequence derives from a woman in her thirties who had recovered from COVID-19. CDR3 sequence (DNA): TGTGCCACCAGTTCCCACAGGGAAAAGGGCGAGCAGTACTTC. Its translation is CATSSHREKGEQYF.